This T cell receptor beta chain was identified during a study of shared clonotypes between healthy human individuals. At the level of the study: Donors had three CD4 naive, three CD4 memory, two CD8 naive and one CD8 memory plate apiece.

To note about this clone: Its specificity is unknown.

TCRdb's copy holds only in-frame clones and misses some; the assay was immunoSEQ multiplex PCR. The sample lists 950,000 to 1,300,000 clones, roughly 80% occurring once. Study results and limitations: The authors sampled blood alone, and tissue repertoires likely differ. Estimated richness values were generally larger in naive subsets than in memory subsets. Among a handful of donors, approximately 5% of naive CD4 clonotypes were found in common.

This CDR3 spans 15 amino acids. Germline CDR1 is SGHRS and CDR2 is YFSETQ. Trimming stripped 1 base from V and 7 bases from J, with 14 bases between. The clonotype originates from a man aged 18-30 years in good health. The chain uses TRBV5-1 and TRBJ1-4, with D maybe TRBD1 (5 bases). What was sequenced was memory CD4+ T cells sorted from blood. Described subset: CD45RA-negative fraction. This chain's CDR3 is CASSLWAGSGEKLFF. As DNA, the CDR3 is TGCGCCAGCAGCTTGTGGGCAGGGTCGGGTGAAAAACTGTTTTTT.